This T cell receptor (beta chain) was sequenced during a study of cytomegalovirus exposure and HLA in healthy donors. Study-level findings and limits: It is likely that the observed cluster of highly shared sequence variants was a sequencing artifact. 150 to 200 TCR beta chains were listed as cytomegalovirus-associated.

A note on this clone: Its antigen is still unknown.

The PCR ran on 60 Vbeta and 13 Jbeta primers. Clones were read by immunoSEQ multiplex PCR, and TCRdb kept only the in-frame ones, dropping some. The sample contains more than 85,000 clones, approximately 11% of which appear only once. V was pared by 5 bases and J by 0 bases, with 12 bases between. Per germline, CDR1 SGHTA and CDR2 FQGTGA. The CDR3 has 15 amino acids. The TCR comes from a middle-aged man in good health and CMV-seropositive. Sequencing was done on a sample of PBMCs. V is TRBV7-3 and J is TRBJ2-3; no definite D call. In DNA, the CDR3 is TGTGCCAGCAGCCCCGGAGCCTCTAGCACAGATACGCAGTATTTT. Protein product: CASSPGASSTDTQYF. Full variable domain (rest looked up from reference TRBV7-3 and TRBJ2-3): GAGVSQTPSNKVTEKGKYVELRCDPISGHTALYWYRQSLGQGPEFLIYFQGTGAADDSGLPNDRFFAVRPEGSVSTLKIQRTERGDSAVYLCASSPGASSTDTQYFGPGTRLTVL.